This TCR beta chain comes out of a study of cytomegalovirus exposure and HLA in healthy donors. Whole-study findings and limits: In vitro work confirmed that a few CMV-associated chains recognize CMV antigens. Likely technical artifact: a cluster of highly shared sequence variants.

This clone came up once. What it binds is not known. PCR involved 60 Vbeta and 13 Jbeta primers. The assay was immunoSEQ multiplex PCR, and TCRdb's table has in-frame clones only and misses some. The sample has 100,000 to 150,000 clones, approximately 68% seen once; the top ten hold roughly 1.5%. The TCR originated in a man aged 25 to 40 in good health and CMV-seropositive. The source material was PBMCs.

CDR3 sequence reads: CASSLDRDSDQPQHF. DNA for the CDR3: TGTGCCAGCAGCTTAGACCGGGACAGCGATCAGCCCCAGCATTTT. The V call is TRBV4-2, the J call TRBJ1-5; 7 nucleotides agree with TRBD1. This CDR3 has 15 amino acids. J lost 5 bases, V lost 5 bases, and 9 bases had no gene match. Germline V lookup: CDR1 LGHNA, CDR2 YNFKEQ.